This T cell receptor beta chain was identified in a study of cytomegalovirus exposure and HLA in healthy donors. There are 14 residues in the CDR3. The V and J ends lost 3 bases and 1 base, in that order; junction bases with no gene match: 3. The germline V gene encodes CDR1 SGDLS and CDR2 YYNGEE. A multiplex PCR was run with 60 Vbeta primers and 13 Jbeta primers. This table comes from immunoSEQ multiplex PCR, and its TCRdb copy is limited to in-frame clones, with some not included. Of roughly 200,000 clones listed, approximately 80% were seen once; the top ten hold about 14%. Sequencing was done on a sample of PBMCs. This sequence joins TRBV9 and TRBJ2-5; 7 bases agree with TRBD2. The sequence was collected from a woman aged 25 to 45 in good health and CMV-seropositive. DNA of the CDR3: TGTGCCAGCAGCGCCCTAGCGGCCCAAGAGACCCAGTACTTC. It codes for CASSALAAQETQYF.